The next 2 T cell receptor beta chains were all read from a single sample in a study of cytomegalovirus exposure and HLA in healthy donors (dated 2017 in TCRdb). The library came from the immunoSEQ multiplex PCR assay. A mixture of 60 forward primers for TCR Vbeta segments and 13 reverse primers for TCR Jbeta segments was used in the multiplex PCR. TCRdb carries this immuneACCESS record with in-frame sequences only. Its versions omit some clonotypes, under half of them owing to an unresolved V gene in the studies checked, with the rest unexplained. The sample has about 140,000 clones on record, roughly 73% of them singletons. Clones ranked in the top ten supply over 1% of the sample. The sample was PBMCs. The receptors come from a woman aged 35 to 49 in good health and CMV-seronegative.

This rearrangement joins TRBV2 to TRBJ1-2; D is perhaps TRBD1 (6 bases). The CDR3 loop spans 11 amino acids. V was trimmed by 11 bases and J by 2 bases, leaving 9 bases between them. CDR1 SNHLY and CDR2 FYNNEI come from the germline V gene. The CDR3 DNA follows: TGTGCCTCTACAGGGAACTATGGCTACACCTTC. Its protein product is CASTGNYGYTF.

The chain couples TRBV5-6 to TRBJ2-1, with 7 bases identical to TRBD2. Trimming cost V 0 bases and J 9 bases; bases outside gene matches: 9. Germline V gene lookup returns CDR1 SGHDT and CDR2 YYEEEE. This CDR3 comprises 15 residues. The DNA of the CDR3 is TGTGCCAGCAGCTTGGGGCTAGCGGCAGGCTGTGAGCAGTTCTTC. Amino acid sequence: CASSLGLAAGCEQFF.